This T cell receptor beta chain was found in a study of blood T cell repertoires in COVID-19. For the study at large: Spain, Italy and the United States supplied samples that represented acute and convalescent COVID-19. T cells, B-cell-depleted T cells, or PBMCs supplied cDNA or gDNA.

Repertoires were generated with immunoSEQ multiplex PCR, while TCRdb's copy carries only in-frame clones and drops some. The sample lists roughly 150,000 clones; 60% to 85% were seen once. Germline values: CDR1 SGHTA, CDR2 FQGNSA. The CDR3 length is 16 residues. The trim removed 5 bases at V and 10 bases at J, leaving 13 bases unmatched. The sequence derives from an older man with acute or convalescent COVID-19. The rearrangement uses TRBV7-2 and TRBJ1-4, with 10 bases fitting TRBD1. The sequencing sample was made of peripheral blood. CDR3 coding DNA: TGTGCCAGCAGCACGAACGGCGGGACAGGGGTTGCAAAACTGTTTTTT. It encodes CASSTNGGTGVAKLFF.